Here is one T cell receptor beta chain with its context. This clone has just a few counts. Its antigen specificity is not known. The sample holds no much larger clone one base away, and base qualities are not on file. TCRbeta CDR3 regions were amplified from genomic DNA using the immunoSEQ Assay, a bias-controlled multiplex PCR. The paper's data handling went like this. Within the assay, amplification of reference gene primers was used to estimate how many nucleated cells each sample contained. To quantify the absolute abundance of each unique TCRbeta CDR3 rearrangement, sequence reads were collapsed and filtered. Productive Simpson clonality was computed per sample as the square root of Simpson's diversity index over productive rearrangements. Here the immuneACCESS table is served through TCRdb, limited to in-frame sequences with V and J called. Missing clones are a known gap in these copies; in checked studies unresolved V genes cover under half, and the rest lacks a known reason. V and J calls and clone size are given by that table; D and trimming were obtained from the DNA. A total of about 480,000 clones appear in this sample, 88% of them only once. Jointly, the top ten make up roughly 1.9% of the sample.

This specimen comes from a study of blood T cell repertoires in COVID-19 (TCRdb year 2020). In terms of the full investigation: Collaborator samples came from the United States, Italy and Spain and covered acute and convalescent phases of COVID-19. The prospective study material was composed of cDNA or gDNA derived from T cells, B-cell-depleted T cells, or PBMCs. Deeply sampled blood TCRbeta repertoires from subjects exposed to, actively infected with, or recovered from COVID-19 were included in the dataset. The repertoires were released in a freely available public database intended as a resource for research on the immune response to SARS-CoV-2. Samples were obtained from the ongoing ImmuneRACE study (first 160 participants) and from about 1,300 subjects provided by 6 global collaborators. A de-identified subject ID, COVID-19 status, age in years and sex were almost always included in the sample metadata. Where available, HLA class I and class II types were taken from metadata supplied by the sample provider and were not determined by assay-based typing. The investigation overall reported the following: How much clinical and demographic metadata was included differed by source and by participant, and the metadata was provided uncurated.

CDR1 MNHEY and CDR2 SVGAGI were looked up in the germline V gene. V gives up 0 bases and J gives up 5 bases, and the segment between their germline ends measures 8 bases. Inclusive of the bounding cysteine and phenylalanine, the CDR3 is 15 residues long. This entry keeps only the CDR3 DNA: 45 bases, framed from base 1. In the prospective study, participants were roughly 18 to 95 years old, resided in fewer than 25 geographic areas of the United States, and were enrolled through a virtual design. In the prospective study, participants were assigned to cohorts based on the clinical history participants reported in a screening survey and a study questionnaire. Recovered participants in ImmuneRACE Cohort 3 were defined as having two consecutive negative NP/OP PCR tests, clearance from a healthcare professional, or resolution of symptoms. In the prospective study, mobile phlebotomists collected whole blood, serum and a nasopharyngeal or oropharyngeal swab from each participant. Prospective study participants could optionally give additional blood draws and questionnaires over a roughly 2-month period. Before DNA extraction, blood samples from the prospective study were shipped at room temperature or frozen.

The sequence is built from TRBV6-5 and TRBJ1-6; the D gene is perhaps TRBD1, from 5 matching bases. The specimen was PBMCs or T cells enriched from blood (not recorded which). The sequence was collected from a woman aged 35 to 49 who had recovered from COVID-19. The CDR3 reads CASSYSGLDNSPLHF. The base sequence is TGTGCCAGCAGTTACTCGGGACTGGATAATTCACCCCTCCACTTT.